The next 18 T cell receptor beta chains were all read from a single sample in a study of cytomegalovirus exposure and HLA in healthy donors. Method: immunoSEQ multiplex PCR; TCRdb's copy keeps in-frame clones and lacks some. This repertoire shows over 85,000 clones, 84% found once; its top ten account for around 10%. The specimen sequenced was PBMCs. The receptors come from a woman aged 18-29 years in good health and CMV-seropositive.

This sequence joins TRBV6-5 and TRBJ2-5; D is unresolved. V gave up 5 bases and J gave up 5 bases, with 12 bases separating them. In germline, CDR1 is MNHEY, CDR2 SVGAGI. This CDR3 is built from 13 residues. The CDR3 loop is CASSVHFVETQYF. CDR3 nucleotide sequence: TGTGCCAGCAGTGTTCACTTTGTGGAGACCCAGTACTTC.

The V call is TRBV4-1, the J call TRBJ2-2; 12 bases line up with TRBD1. Per the germline V gene, CDR1 is MGHRA and CDR2 is YSYEKL. CDR3 size: 18 residues. V trimming: 0 bases; J trimming: 4 bases; junction bases outside the gene matches: 6. The CDR3 coding sequence is TGCGCCAGCAGCCAAGACGGGGACAGGGGGCGTAGCACCGGGGAGCTGTTTTTT. Amino acid sequence: CASSQDGDRGRSTGELFF.

This clone was observed a handful of times. The chain recombines TRBV30 with TRBJ1-3; D not certain. The CDR3 extends over 12 amino acids. Trimming took off 2 bases at V and 2 bases at J, with 4 bases between the two ends. Germline CDR1 reads GTSNPN; CDR2 reads SVGIG (reference sequence). Written as DNA, the CDR3 is TGTGCCTGGAGTCAGGCTGGAAACACCATATATTTT. Its protein product is CAWSQAGNTIYF.

The gene calls are TRBV2 and TRBJ1-4; the D is unclear. V shed 7 bases and J shed 8 bases, with 14 bases lying between them. This CDR3 has 13 amino acids. Germline values: CDR1 SNHLY, CDR2 FYNNEI. CDR3 DNA sequence: TGTGCCAGCAAATCCGATGGAGAGGAAAAACTGTTTTTT. Its translation is CASKSDGEEKLFF.

This clone was seen more than once but under ten times. This sample also contains other DNA sequences that code for the same CDR3. This sequence joins TRBV6-5 and TRBJ2-7, with 7 bases identical to TRBD1. The ends lost 5 bases at V and 5 bases at J; junction bases unmatched: 9. The CDR3 loop spans 14 amino acids. The germline CDR1 and CDR2 sequences are MNHEY and SVGAGI. In DNA form, the CDR3 reads TGTGCCAGCAGTCGGGACAGAGGGGCCCACGAGCAGTACTTC. Its protein is CASSRDRGAHEQYF.

The table lists this clone with a few counts. The V call is TRBV10-3, the J call TRBJ1-2; weak D call: TRBD1 (5 bases). Germline CDR1 and CDR2: ENHRY and SYGVKD. Trimming left V 6 bases short and J 3 bases short, with 11 bases between. The CDR3 sequence is 13 residues long. The CDR3 region has the DNA TGTGCCATCAGCCGAACAGGTGACTATGGCTACACCTTC. The encoded protein is CAISRTGDYGYTF.

This clone has more than one count but fewer than ten. The V call is TRBV6-1, the J call TRBJ1-5, with 8 bases aligning to TRBD1. The CDR3 loop spans 14 amino acids. Germline loops: CDR1 MNHNS, CDR2 SASEGT. After removal of 7 bases from V and 5 bases from J, the junction contained 7 bases not matched to a gene. CDR3 sequence reads: CASTPRQGYQPQHF. DNA of the CDR3: TGTGCCAGCACTCCAAGACAGGGGTATCAGCCCCAGCATTTT.

This sequence joins TRBV4-3 and TRBJ1-4, with a tentative D call TRBD1 (6 bases). This CDR3 region has 16 residues. Germline-derived CDR1 and CDR2 are LGHNA and YSLEER. Deletions cut 4 bases from V and 0 bases from J, with 12 bases between. The CDR3 reads CASSPKGEATNEKLFF. The DNA for the CDR3 is TGCGCCAGCAGCCCTAAGGGGGAAGCAACTAATGAAAAACTGTTTTTT.

The chain has TRBV5-6 and TRBJ2-7; weak D call: TRBD2 (7 bases). The germline CDR1 and CDR2 sequences are SGHDT and YYEEEE. This CDR3 region has 14 residues. Trimming took off 1 base at V and 5 bases at J, with 13 bases between the two ends. The CDR3 sequence is CASSLWGGTDEQYF. CDR3 bases: TGTGCCAGCAGCTTGTGGGGGGGCACGGACGAGCAGTACTTC.

The chain combines TRBV30 with TRBJ1-6; D not certain. CDR3 size: 15 residues. V was clipped by 1 base and J by 10 bases, with 17 bases between them. Germline V gene sequence: CDR1 GTSNPN, CDR2 SVGIG (reference sequence). The CDR3 coding sequence is TGTGCCTGGAGTGACCTTAGGACGGGGAGATCACCCCTCCACTTT. This gives the protein CAWSDLRTGRSPLHF.

This sequence joins TRBV11-1 and TRBJ2-5; D remains ambiguous. CDR1 and CDR2 (germline): SGHAT, FQDESV (reference sequence). CDR3 length equals 11 residues. Deletions cut 4 bases from V and 5 bases from J, with 5 bases between. The CDR3 nucleotides read TGTGCCAGCAGCTCGCGGGAGACCCAGTACTTC. Translation: CASSSRETQYF.

The chain combines TRBV5-1 with TRBJ1-3; 7 nucleotides align to TRBD1. The junction had 16 bases not matched to a gene; V was cut back by 4 bases and J by 3 bases. From germline, CDR1 is SGHRS and CDR2 YFSETQ. The CDR3 extends over 18 amino acids. The CDR3 region is CASSRRTGESPFGNTIYF. CDR3 DNA: TGCGCCAGCAGCAGACGAACAGGGGAGTCACCGTTTGGAAACACCATATATTTT.

This chain joins TRBV12-5 and TRBJ1-1; a weak D match, TRBD1 (5 bases). V lost 1 base to trimming and J lost 4 bases, with 7 bases between them. The CDR3 extends over 13 amino acids. CDR1 and CDR2 (germline): LGHNT, FRNRAP. CDR3 amino acids: CASGLEGATEAFF. The DNA of the CDR3 is TGTGCTAGTGGTTTGGAAGGGGCCACTGAAGCTTTCTTT. Drawing the rest from reference TRBV12-5 and TRBJ1-1, the complete variable domain is DARVTQTPRHKVTEMGQEVTMRCQPILGHNTVFWYRQTMMQGLELLAYFRNRAPLDDSGMPKDRFSAEMPDATLATLKIQPSEPRDSAVYFCASGLEGATEAFFGQGTRLTVV.

The rearrangement joins TRBV29-1 to TRBJ2-7; 16 bases fit TRBD2. Germline values: CDR1 SQVTM, CDR2 ANQGSEA. After removal of 5 bases from V and 4 bases from J, the junction contained 5 bases not matched to a gene. The length of the CDR3 is 15 residues. CDR3 sequence reads: CSVHGTSGGAYEQYF. CDR3 bases: TGCAGCGTTCATGGGACTAGCGGGGGGGCGTACGAGCAGTACTTC.

The V and J genes are TRBV7-2 and TRBJ2-2, with unresolved D. Germline V lookup: CDR1 SGHTA, CDR2 FQGNSA. Trimming pared 5 bases from V and 3 bases from J, leaving 13 bases between. The CDR3 sequence is 15 residues long. CDR3 region: CASSPVRSDTGELFF. The CDR3 DNA is TGTGCCAGCAGCCCAGTCAGGTCCGACACCGGGGAGCTGTTTTTT.

As concerns this clone: Other DNA variants within this sample encode the same CDR3. V and J are TRBV6-4 and TRBJ2-1, with 11 positions matching TRBD2. The germline CDR1 and CDR2 sequences are MRHNA and SNTAGT. Trimming removed 2 bases from V and 3 bases from J; junction bases left unmatched: 0. The CDR3 covers 15 residues. CDR3 residues: CASSDGTSGYNEQFF. Here the CDR3 DNA reads TGTGCCAGCAGTGACGGGACTAGCGGCTACAATGAGCAGTTCTTC.

The chain employs TRBV7-8 and TRBJ2-5; 11 nucleotides match TRBD2. The V and J ends lost 2 bases and 3 bases, in that order; junction bases with no gene match: 8. The CDR3 sequence is 17 residues long. The germline gives CDR1 SGHVS, CDR2 FQNEAQ. DNA for the CDR3: TGTGCCAGCAGCTTAAGGTTCCTAGCGGGGGGTAAAGAGACCCAGTACTTC. Its translation: CASSLRFLAGGKETQYF.

This clone was recorded once. The chain carries TRBV28 and TRBJ1-5; the match to TRBD1 covers 11 bases. The CDR3 is made up of 17 amino acids. The germline V gene encodes CDR1 MDHEN and CDR2 SYDVKM. V was clipped by 6 bases and J by 5 bases; unmatched bases: 12. CDR3 protein: CASRHGQGAFWYQPQHF. The DNA of the CDR3 is TGTGCCAGCAGACACGGACAGGGGGCGTTTTGGTATCAGCCCCAGCATTTT.